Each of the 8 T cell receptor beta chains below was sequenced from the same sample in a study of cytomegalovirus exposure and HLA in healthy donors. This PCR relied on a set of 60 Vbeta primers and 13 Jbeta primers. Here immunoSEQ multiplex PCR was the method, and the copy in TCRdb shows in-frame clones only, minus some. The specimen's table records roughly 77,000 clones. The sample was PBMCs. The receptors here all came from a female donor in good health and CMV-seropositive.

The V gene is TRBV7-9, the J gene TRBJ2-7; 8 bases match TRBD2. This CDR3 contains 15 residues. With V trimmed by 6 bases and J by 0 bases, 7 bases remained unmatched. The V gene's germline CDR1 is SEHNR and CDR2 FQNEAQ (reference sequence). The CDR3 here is CASSTHSGISYEQYF. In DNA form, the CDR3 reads TGTGCCAGCAGTACTCATAGCGGGATCTCCTACGAGCAGTACTTC.

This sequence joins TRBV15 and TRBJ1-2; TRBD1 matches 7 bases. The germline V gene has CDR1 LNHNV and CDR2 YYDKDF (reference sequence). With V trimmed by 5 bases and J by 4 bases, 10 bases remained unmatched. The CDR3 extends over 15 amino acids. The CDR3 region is CATSANSGTAYGYTF. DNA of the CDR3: TGTGCCACCAGCGCAAATTCCGGGACAGCCTATGGCTACACCTTC.

The CDR3 region is CASSPGTYSTDTQYF. The DNA of the CDR3 is TGTGCCAGCAGTCCAGGGACATACAGCACAGATACGCAGTATTTT. This rearrangement joins TRBV7-9 to TRBJ2-3; D possibly corresponds to TRBD1 (6 bases). In germline, CDR1 is SEHNR, CDR2 FQNEAQ (reference sequence). The CDR3 extends over 15 amino acids. The ends were cut back, 6 bases at V and 0 bases at J, with 13 bases in the middle. The whole variable domain, remainder taken from reference TRBV7-9 and TRBJ2-3, is DTGVSQNPRHKITKRGQNVTFRCDPISEHNRLYWYRQTLGQGPEFLTYFQNEAQLEKSRLLSDRFSAERPKGSFSTLEIQRTEQGDSAMYLCASSPGTYSTDTQYFGPGTRLTVL.

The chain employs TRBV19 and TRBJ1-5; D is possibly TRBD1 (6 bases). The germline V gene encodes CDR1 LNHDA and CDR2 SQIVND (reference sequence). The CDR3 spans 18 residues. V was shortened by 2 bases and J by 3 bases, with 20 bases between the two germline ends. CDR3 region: CASSIPPGRGLDNQPQHF. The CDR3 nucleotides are TGTGCCAGTAGTATACCCCCCGGCAGGGGCTTAGACAATCAGCCCCAGCATTTT.

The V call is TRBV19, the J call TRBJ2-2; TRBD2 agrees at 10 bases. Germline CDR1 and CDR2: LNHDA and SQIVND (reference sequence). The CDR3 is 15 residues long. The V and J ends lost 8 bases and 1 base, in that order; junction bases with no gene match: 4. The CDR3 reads CASRTSGVNTGELFF. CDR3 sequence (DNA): TGTGCCAGTCGGACTAGCGGAGTGAACACCGGGGAGCTGTTTTTT.

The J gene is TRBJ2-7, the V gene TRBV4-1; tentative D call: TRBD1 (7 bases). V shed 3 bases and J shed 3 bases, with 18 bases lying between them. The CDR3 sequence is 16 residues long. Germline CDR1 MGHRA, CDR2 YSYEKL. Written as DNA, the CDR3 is TGCGCCAGCAGCCAGCGACAGGGCGGGATCCACTACGAGCAGTACTTC. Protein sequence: CASSQRQGGIHYEQYF.

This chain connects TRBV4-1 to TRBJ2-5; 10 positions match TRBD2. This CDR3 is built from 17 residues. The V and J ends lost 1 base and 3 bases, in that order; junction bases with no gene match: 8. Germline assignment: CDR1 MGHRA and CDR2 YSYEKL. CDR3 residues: CASSQGWLAGDEETQYF. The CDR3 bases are TGCGCCAGCAGCCAAGGGTGGCTAGCGGGAGATGAAGAGACCCAGTACTTC.

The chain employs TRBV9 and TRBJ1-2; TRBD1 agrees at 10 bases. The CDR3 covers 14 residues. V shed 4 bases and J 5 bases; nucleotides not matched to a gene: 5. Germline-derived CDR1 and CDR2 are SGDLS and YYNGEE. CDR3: CASSPRQGAYGYTF. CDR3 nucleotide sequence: TGTGCCAGCAGCCCTAGACAGGGGGCATATGGCTACACCTTC.